The 4 T cell receptor beta chains in this list originate from one sample, sequenced in a study of CD8 T cells in ankylosing spondylitis. Via MiXCR, TCRdb re-called the 5' RACE reads, giving one row per CDR3 protein. The sample carries hundreds of thousands of distinct CDR3 sequences, roughly 10% recorded once. Sequenced input: blood, either unsorted or a sorted T cell fraction (not recorded which). The receptors originated from a male donor with ankylosing spondylitis or in good health (not recorded which).

In this sample, this clonotype turned up many times. This rearrangement joins TRBV29-1 to TRBJ2-1; 7 bases align to TRBD2. With V trimmed by 8 bases and J by 5 bases, 9 bases remained unmatched. In germline, CDR1 is SQVTM, CDR2 ANQGSEA. The length of the CDR3 is 13 residues. The CDR3 here is CSIWGGGNNEQFF. CDR3 coding DNA: TGCAGCATATGGGGGGGAGGGAACAATGAGCAGTTCTTC.

The chain joins TRBV4-2 to TRBJ2-3; possible D gene TRBD2, 6 bases. The germline gives CDR1 LGHNA, CDR2 YNFKEQ. Trimming pared 1 base from V and 1 base from J, leaving 9 bases between. The CDR3 is made up of 15 amino acids. The CDR3 here is CASSQAGRRTDTQYF. The DNA for the CDR3 is TGTGCCAGCAGCCAAGCGGGGAGGCGCACAGATACGCAGTATTTT.

The rearrangement links TRBV7-2 to TRBJ2-1; possibly TRBD2 for D (5 bases). V lost 1 base and J 5 bases, leaving 15 bases between the germline ends. Germline CDR1 and CDR2: SGHTA and FQGNSA. The CDR3 totals 16 residues. CDR3 in DNA: TGTGCCAGCAGCTTAGTAGGTTCAGCCGGGAACAATGAGCAGTTCTTC. As protein: CASSLVGSAGNNEQFF.

The chain links TRBV6-1 to TRBJ2-7; weak D call: TRBD2 (5 bases). CDR3 length equals 15 residues. Germline CDR1 and CDR2: MNHNS and SASEGT. V dropped 6 bases and J dropped 7 bases, with 22 bases sitting between them. Written as DNA, the CDR3 is TGTGCCAGCAGCCCTAGGAGAGGGCATTCGGTAGAGCAGTACTTC. This gives the protein CASSPRRGHSVEQYF.